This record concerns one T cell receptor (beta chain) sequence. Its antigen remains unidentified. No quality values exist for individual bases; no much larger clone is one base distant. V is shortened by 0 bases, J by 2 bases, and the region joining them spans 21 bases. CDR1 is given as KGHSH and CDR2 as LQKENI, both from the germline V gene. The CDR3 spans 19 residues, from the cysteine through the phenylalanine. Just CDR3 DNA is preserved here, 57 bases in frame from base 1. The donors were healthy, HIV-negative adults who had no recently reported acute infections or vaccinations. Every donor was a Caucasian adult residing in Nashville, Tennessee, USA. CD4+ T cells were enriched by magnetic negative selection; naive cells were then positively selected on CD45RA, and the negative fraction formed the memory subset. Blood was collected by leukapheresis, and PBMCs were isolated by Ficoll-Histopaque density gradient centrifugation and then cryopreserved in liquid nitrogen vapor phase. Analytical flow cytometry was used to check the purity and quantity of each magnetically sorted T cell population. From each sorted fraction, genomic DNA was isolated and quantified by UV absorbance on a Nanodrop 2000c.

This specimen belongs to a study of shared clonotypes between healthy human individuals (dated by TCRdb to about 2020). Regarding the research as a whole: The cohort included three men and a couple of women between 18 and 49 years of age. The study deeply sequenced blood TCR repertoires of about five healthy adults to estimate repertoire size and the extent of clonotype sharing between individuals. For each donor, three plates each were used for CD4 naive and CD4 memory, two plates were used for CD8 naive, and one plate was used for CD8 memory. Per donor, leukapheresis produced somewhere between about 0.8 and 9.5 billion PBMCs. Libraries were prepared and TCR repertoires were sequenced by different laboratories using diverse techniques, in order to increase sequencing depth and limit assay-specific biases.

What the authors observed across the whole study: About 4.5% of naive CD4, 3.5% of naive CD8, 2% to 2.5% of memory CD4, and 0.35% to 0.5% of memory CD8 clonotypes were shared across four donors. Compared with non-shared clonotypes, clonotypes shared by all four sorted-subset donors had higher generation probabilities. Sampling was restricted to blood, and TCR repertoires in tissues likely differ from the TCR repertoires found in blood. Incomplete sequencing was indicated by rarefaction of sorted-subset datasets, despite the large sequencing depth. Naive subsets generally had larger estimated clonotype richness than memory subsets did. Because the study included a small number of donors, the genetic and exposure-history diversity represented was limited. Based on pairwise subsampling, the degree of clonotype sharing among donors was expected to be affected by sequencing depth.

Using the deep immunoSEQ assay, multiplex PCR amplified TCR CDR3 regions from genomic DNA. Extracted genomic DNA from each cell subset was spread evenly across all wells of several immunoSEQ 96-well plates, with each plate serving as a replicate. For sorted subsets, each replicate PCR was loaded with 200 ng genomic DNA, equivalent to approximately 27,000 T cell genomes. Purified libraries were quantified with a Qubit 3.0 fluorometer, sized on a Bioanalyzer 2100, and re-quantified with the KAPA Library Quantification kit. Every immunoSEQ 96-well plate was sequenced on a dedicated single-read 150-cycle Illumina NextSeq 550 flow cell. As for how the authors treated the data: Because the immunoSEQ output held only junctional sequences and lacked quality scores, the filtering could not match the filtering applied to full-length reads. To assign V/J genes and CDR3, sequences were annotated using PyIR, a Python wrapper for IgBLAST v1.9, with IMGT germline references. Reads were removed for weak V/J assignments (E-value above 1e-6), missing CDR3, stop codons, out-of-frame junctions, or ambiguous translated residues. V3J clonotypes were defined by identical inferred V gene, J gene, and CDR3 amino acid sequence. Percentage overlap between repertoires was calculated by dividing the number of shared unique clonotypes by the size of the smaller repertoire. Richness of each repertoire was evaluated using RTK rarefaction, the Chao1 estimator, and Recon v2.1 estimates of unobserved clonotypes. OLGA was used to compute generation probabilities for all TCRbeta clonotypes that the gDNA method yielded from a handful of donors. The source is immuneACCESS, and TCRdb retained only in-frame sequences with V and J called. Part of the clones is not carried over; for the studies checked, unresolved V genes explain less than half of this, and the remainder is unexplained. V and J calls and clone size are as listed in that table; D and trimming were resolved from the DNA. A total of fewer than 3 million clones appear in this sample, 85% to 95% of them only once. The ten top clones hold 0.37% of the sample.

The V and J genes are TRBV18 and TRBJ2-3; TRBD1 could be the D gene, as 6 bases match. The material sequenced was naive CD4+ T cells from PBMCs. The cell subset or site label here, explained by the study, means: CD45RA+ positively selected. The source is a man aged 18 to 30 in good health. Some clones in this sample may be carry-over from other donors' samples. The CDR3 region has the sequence CASSPPVGRDMRDTDTQYF. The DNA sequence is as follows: TGTGCCAGCTCACCACCGGTGGGCAGGGACATGAGGGACACAGATACGCAGTATTTT.